This is a list of T cell receptor beta chains from one sample in a study of Ad26.COV2.S vaccination and SARS-CoV-2 variants. The table came from immunoSEQ multiplex PCR; TCRdb's copy has only in-frame clones and leaves some out. The sample comprises roughly 350,000 clones, roughly 90% of which are singletons, and around 11% rests with the top ten. This specimen was peripheral blood, taken in a trial of Ad26.COV2.S vaccine versus placebo. All receptors come from a person aged 18 to 65 who received the Ad26.COV2.S COVID-19 vaccine or a placebo. Each CDR3 is given with its conserved first and last residue. D genes are given only for firm matches. Where a row states a size, it is once, few, many or the class of an expanded clone; other rows omit it.

>TRBJ2-5|17|once|TRBV10-3|-
CAIRGSLADLSGETQYF
TGTGCCATCAGGGGCTCACTGGCGGACTTATCGGGAGAGACCCAGTACTTC
>TRBJ1-5|14|-|TRBV5-6|-
CASSTGHSNQPQHF
TGTGCCAGCAGCACGGGACATTCGAATCAGCCCCAGCATTTT
>TRBJ1-6|16|-|TRBV7-2|TRBD1
CASSLAYRGSTSPLHF
TGTGCCAGCAGCTTAGCTTACAGGGGGTCGACCTCACCCCTCCACTTT
>TRBJ1-2|13|few|TRBV5-4|-
CASSLDGVYGYTF
TGTGCCAGCAGCTTGGATGGCGTCTATGGCTACACCTTC
>TRBJ1-2|16|-|TRBV6-2/TRBV6-3|-
CASSSHPGSRYFGYTF
TGTGCCAGCAGTTCCCACCCCGGGTCGCGGTACTTTGGCTACACCTTC
>TRBJ1-2|14|-|TRBV18|-
CASSPGTDLYGYTF
TGTGCCAGCTCACCCGGGACGGATCTCTATGGCTACACCTTC
>TRBJ2-7|12|once|TRBV30|TRBD2
CATSGGGYEQYF
TGTGCCACCTCGGGAGGGGGCTACGAGCAGTACTTC
>TRBJ1-5|14|-|TRBV28|-
CASSQGGSNQPQHF
TGTGCCAGCTCCCAGGGAGGAAGCAATCAGCCCCAGCATTTT
>TRBJ2-7|13|-|TRBV27|TRBD2
CASSYGRGREQYF
TGTGCCAGCAGTTATGGGAGGGGTCGCGAGCAGTACTTC
>TRBJ1-2|14|-|TRBV7-8|-
CASSLARAGGGYTF
TGTGCCAGCAGCTTAGCTAGGGCCGGCGGTGGCTACACCTTC
>TRBJ1-3|16|-|TRBV7-9|-
CASSGNAVTSGNTIYF
TGTGCCAGCAGCGGAAACGCGGTCACCTCTGGAAACACCATATATTTT
>TRBJ2-7|14|few|TRBV14|-
CASSPSLRAMEQYF
TGTGCCAGCAGCCCATCTCTACGGGCAATGGAGCAGTACTTC
>TRBJ2-7|16|-|TRBV6-6|TRBD2
CASSYSGGGPSHEQYF
TGTGCCAGCAGTTATTCGGGGGGAGGCCCCTCTCACGAGCAGTACTTC
>TRBJ1-2|18|-|TRBV7-2|-
CASRHPGTPQSEGLGYTF
TGTGCCAGCAGGCATCCCGGGACACCCCAAAGTGAGGGTTTGGGCTACACCTTC
>TRBJ1-1|17|-|TRBV4-2|-
CASSQEVRWQPNTEAFF
TGTGCCAGCAGCCAAGAAGTAAGGTGGCAGCCGAACACTGAAGCTTTCTTT
>TRBJ2-7|17|-|TRBV4-2|-
CASSQDSGGHAAYEQYF
TGTGCCAGCAGCCAAGACTCGGGGGGCCATGCCGCCTACGAGCAGTACTTC
>TRBJ1-1|15|-|TRBV28|-
CASRSAQGLNTEAFF
TGTGCCAGCAGGTCGGCTCAGGGACTGAACACTGAAGCTTTCTTT
>TRBJ2-7|14|-|TRBV3-1/TRBV3-2|-
CASSQAAGIYEQYF
TGTGCCAGCAGCCAAGCAGCAGGCATCTACGAGCAGTACTTC